This T cell receptor (beta chain) derives from a study of blood T cell repertoires in COVID-19. About the research overall: Nucleic acid was either cDNA or gDNA, and it came from T cells, B-cell-depleted T cells, or PBMCs.

The CDR3 extends over 11 amino acids. The V end lost 5 bases, the J end lost 10 bases, and 9 bases lay between the germline ends. Per germline, CDR1 SGHTA and CDR2 FQGNSA. Assignments of participants to cohorts depended upon their own reported clinical history. Authors' data handling: Amplified reference gene primers provided the basis for estimating nucleated cell counts. The data were produced by immunoSEQ multiplex PCR, yet TCRdb's version contains in-frame clones alone and is incomplete. V and J calls and clone size are copied from that table; D and trimming were computed from the DNA. The profile shows 150,000 to 200,000 clones, 65% to 85% of them singletons. In this sample, this clone turned up a few times.

This clonotype was obtained from a woman aged 55-69 years who had recovered from COVID-19. This rearrangement joins TRBV7-2 to TRBJ2-1; D gene ambiguous. The specimen was PBMCs or T cells enriched from blood (not recorded which). The CDR3 DNA is TGTGCCAGCAGCGGCAGGCCCGAGCAGTTCTTC. This codes for CASSGRPEQFF.